One and the same sample provided the 6 T cell receptor beta chains below, sequenced in a study of cytomegalovirus exposure and HLA in healthy donors. 13 Jbeta primers and 60 Vbeta primers were used for the PCR. Here immunoSEQ multiplex PCR was the method, and the copy in TCRdb shows in-frame clones only, minus some. Among over 150,000 clones listed, more than 65% were seen once. The sequenced sample was PBMCs. Every receptor here comes from a woman aged 50 to 65 in good health and CMV-seronegative.

The rearrangement links TRBV13 to TRBJ2-7, with 9 positions matching TRBD2. Germline V gene sequence: CDR1 PRHDT, CDR2 FYEKMQ (reference sequence). Trimming removed 5 bases from V and 2 bases from J; junction bases left unmatched: 13. CDR3 length: 17 amino acids. CDR3 amino acids: CASSPSRLAGAPYEQYF. The CDR3 region has the DNA TGTGCCAGCAGCCCCTCGCGATTAGCGGGGGCTCCCTACGAGCAGTACTTC.

The chain is built from TRBV7-9 and TRBJ2-7; possible D gene TRBD1, 6 bases. The CDR3 has 14 amino acids. Germline assignment: CDR1 SEHNR and CDR2 FQNEAQ (reference sequence). The V and J ends lost 4 bases and 0 bases respectively, with 10 bases between them. The CDR3 DNA sequence: TGTGCCAGCAGCTCGGACAGAGGCTCCTACGAGCAGTACTTC. This codes for CASSSDRGSYEQYF.

This clone was seen a single time. The rearrangement joins TRBV10-2 to TRBJ2-1, with D possibly being TRBD1 (5 bases). V was shortened by 6 bases and J by 4 bases, with 13 bases between the two germline ends. The CDR3 runs to 14 residues. Germline V lookup: CDR1 WSHSY, CDR2 SAAADI. The CDR3, as DNA: TGCGCCAGCAGCACGAGACAGATTTACAATGAGCAGTTCTTC. Amino acids: CASSTRQIYNEQFF.

The V call is TRBV30, the J call TRBJ2-7; 10 bases align to TRBD1. Germline loops: CDR1 GTSNPN, CDR2 SVGIG (reference sequence). Trimming removed 5 bases from V and 2 bases from J; junction bases left unmatched: 9. This CDR3 contains 15 residues. This CDR3 reads CAWGDTGTGAYEQYF. CDR3 nucleotides: TGTGCCTGGGGTGATACCGGGACAGGGGCCTACGAGCAGTACTTC.

The chain is built from TRBV28 and TRBJ1-4; 8 positions agree with TRBD1. Per germline, CDR1 MDHEN and CDR2 SYDVKM. CDR3 length: 14 residues. V lost 8 bases and J lost 4; bases outside the gene matches: 6. The CDR3 spells CASHSGGDNEKLFF. CDR3 coding DNA: TGTGCCAGCCATTCAGGGGGCGATAATGAAAAACTGTTTTTT.

This clone was seen once. This chain links TRBV7-3 with TRBJ1-1; tentative D call: TRBD1 (6 bases). V lost 5 bases and J 1 base, leaving 8 bases between the germline ends. The CDR3 consists of 13 residues. The germline V gene encodes CDR1 SGHTA and CDR2 FQGTGA. The CDR3 sequence is CASSMTGNTEAFF. The CDR3 DNA reads as TGTGCCAGCAGCATGACAGGGAACACTGAAGCTTTCTTT. Complete variable domain (other parts from reference TRBV7-3 and TRBJ1-1): GAGVSQTPSNKVTEKGKYVELRCDPISGHTALYWYRQSLGQGPEFLIYFQGTGAADDSGLPNDRFFAVRPEGSVSTLKIQRTERGDSAVYLCASSMTGNTEAFFGQGTRLTVV.